This TCR beta chain is from a study of T cell responses to AZD1222 COVID-19 vaccine. On this clone: Its antigen is not known.

Clones were sequenced by immunoSEQ multiplex PCR, and TCRdb holds only the in-frame ones, with some missing. The sample includes approximately 17,000 clones, more than 70% of them seen just once. General study results and limits: No day 14 peak samples; only post-peak repertoires were characterized.

The receptor's source is an adult who received the AZD1222 COVID-19 vaccine. The source was peripheral blood, collected 28 days after the second AZD1222 dose.

CDR3 amino acids: CASSSKTGGLDEQYF. The CDR3 nucleotides are TGTGCCAGCAGTTCTAAGACAGGGGGCTTGGACGAGCAGTACTTC. This chain connects TRBV5-4 to TRBJ2-7; TRBD1 agrees at 10 bases. Germline assignment: CDR1 SGHNT and CDR2 YYREEE (reference sequence). The CDR3 covers 15 residues. V lost 5 bases and J lost 5; bases outside the gene matches: 10.